A selection of T cell receptor beta chains follows, all from one sample in a study of T cells in Graves' hyperthyroidism and ophthalmopathy. MiXCR, applied by TCRdb to the multiplex PCR reads, yields one record per CDR3 protein. The sample lists 300,000 to 450,000 distinct CDR3 sequences, more than 12% seen once, with around 20% in the top ten. Sequenced sample: blood. The receptor source for this set is a woman aged 25 to 39 with Graves' ophthalmopathy. CDR3s leave out the opening cysteine and the closing phenylalanine or tryptophan. D genes are given only for firm matches.

ASSLVTGLDGYT	TRBV11-2	TRBJ1-2	.
ASSFTPGQGNYEQY	TRBV7-9	TRBJ2-7	TRBD1
ASSNLWGGAWEQY	TRBV27	TRBJ2-7	.
SASRWTSYNEQF	TRBV20-1	TRBJ2-1	.
ASTIAGGTYNEQF	TRBV27	TRBJ2-1	TRBD2
ASIQTLPSYEQY	TRBV28	TRBJ2-7	.
TSSGENQPQH	TRBV7-8	TRBJ1-5	.
ASSLVGGGFPDTQY	TRBV7-2	TRBJ2-3	TRBD2
ASSSRGLAGAGGELF	TRBV7-3	TRBJ2-2	TRBD2
ASSPQTAPSGGTQY	TRBV4-1	TRBJ2-5	TRBD1
ASSATAINYGYT	TRBV10-2	TRBJ1-2	.
ASSVAKTENSPLH	TRBV9	TRBJ1-6	.
ASFGVFGYT	TRBV6-1	TRBJ1-2	.
ASSLLRSGGATDTQY	TRBV5-5	TRBJ2-3	TRBD2
ASTKGGLDSYNEQF	TRBV6-2/TRBV6-3	TRBJ2-1	.
SVDPNTGELF	TRBV29-1	TRBJ2-2	.
ASKGADKNIQY	TRBV27	TRBJ2-4	TRBD1
ARSNKGPSTDTQY	TRBV5-6	TRBJ2-3	.
ASSSDRYQPQH	TRBV6-2/TRBV6-3	TRBJ1-5	TRBD1
ASSEARGGEQY	TRBV2	TRBJ2-7	.
ASSLGQPLYGYT	TRBV19	TRBJ1-2	TRBD1
ASSYSIFQGGSRGTEAF	TRBV6-5	TRBJ1-1	.
ASSEGTSSGNTIY	TRBV10-2	TRBJ1-3	.
ASSSRAAGVVGSYNEQF	TRBV5-1	TRBJ2-1	.
ASSSRTGHLSSYEQY	TRBV11-3	TRBJ2-7	TRBD1
ASSSTPRTSEQY	TRBV11-2	TRBJ2-7	TRBD2
ASSLADSTSLRLY	TRBV5-1	TRBJ2-7	.